This TCR beta chain derives from a study of T cell repertoires in ileal Crohn's disease. Whole-study context: Around 40% were active smokers at surgery; median disease duration was around 8 years.

The table came from immunoSEQ multiplex PCR; TCRdb's copy has only in-frame clones and leaves some out. In the table there are roughly 8,400 clones, 70% to 90% of which are singletons. This receptor was identified in an adult with Crohn's disease. The sample taken for sequencing was ileal tissue.

CDR3 in DNA: TGTGCCTGGAATGAGGCCGGGGAGCTGTTTTTT. Translation gives CAWNEAGELFF. V gene TRBV30 combines with J gene TRBJ2-2; the D is unclear. CDR1 GTSNPN and CDR2 SVGIG come from the germline V gene (reference sequence). Trimming removed 4 bases from V and 6 bases from J, with 6 bases in between. The CDR3 contains 11 residues. Drawing the rest from reference TRBV30 and TRBJ2-2, the complete variable domain is SQTIHQWPATLVQPVGSPLSLECTVEGTSNPNLYWYRQAAGRGLQLLFYSVGIGQISSEVPQNLSASRPQDRQFILSSKKLLLSDSGFYLCAWNEAGELFFGEGSRLTVL.